The 20 T cell receptor beta chains listed next were all sequenced from one sample in a study of control samples from healthy donors and cancer patients. Assay: immunoSEQ multiplex PCR; the TCRdb copy retains only in-frame clones and omits some. The sample has about 120,000 clones, around 92% seen once. The sequenced material came from blood. These receptors were taken from a man in his fifties in good health.

The J gene is TRBJ1-1, the V gene TRBV12-3 or TRBV12-4; D is unresolved. V lost 2 bases and J 3 bases, leaving 7 bases between the germline ends. This CDR3 contains 13 residues. CDR3 coding DNA: TGTGCCAGCAGTTTACGGACGGACACTGAAGCTTTCTTT. It codes for CASSLRTDTEAFF.

The V and J genes are TRBV9 and TRBJ1-1; 9 bases are shared with TRBD1. The trim removed 2 bases at V and 5 bases at J, leaving 1 base unmatched. Germline values: CDR1 SGDLS, CDR2 YYNGEE. CDR3 size: 13 residues. CDR3 region: CASSVGTGTEAFF. The DNA for the CDR3 is TGTGCCAGCAGCGTGGGGACAGGGACTGAAGCTTTCTTT. Variable domain in full (rest from reference TRBV9 and TRBJ1-1): DSGVTQTPKHLITATGQRVTLRCSPRSGDLSVYWYQQSLDQGLQFLIQYYNGEERAKGNILERFSAQQFPDLHSELNLSSLELGDSALYFCASSVGTGTEAFFGQGTRLTVV.

The chain carries TRBV2 and TRBJ1-1; TRBD1 is a possible D gene (5 bases). Germline CDR1 SNHLY, CDR2 FYNNEI. V dropped 4 bases and J dropped 6 bases, with 9 bases sitting between them. The CDR3 consists of 12 residues. Here the CDR3 reads CASSVLRAEAFF. In nucleotides, the CDR3 is TGTGCCAGCAGTGTGCTCAGGGCTGAAGCTTTCTTT.

The chain employs TRBV7-9 and TRBJ2-5; 15 bases agree with TRBD2. The CDR3 sequence is 17 residues long. Germline assignment: CDR1 SEHNR and CDR2 FQNEAQ (reference sequence). Trimming removed 3 bases from V and 5 bases from J; junction bases left unmatched: 7. The CDR3 region has the DNA TGTGCCAGCAGCTTTGACCGGACTAGCGGGGGGGCGGAGACCCAGTACTTC. Translated, it gives CASSFDRTSGGAETQYF.

The V gene is TRBV6-6, the J gene TRBJ2-7, with TRBD1 identical over 8 bases. Germline CDR1 and CDR2: MNHNY and SVGAGI (reference sequence). The CDR3 has 14 amino acids. Losses at the gene ends were 7 bases for V and 5 bases for J; bases not matched to a gene: 10. CDR3 in DNA: TGTGCCAGCACCACGGAGGACAGGGCCCACGAGCAGTACTTC. It specifies CASTTEDRAHEQYF.

The CDR3 region is CASSPPLIKQERTYGYTF. DNA of the CDR3: TGTGCCAGCTCACCCCCCCTCATCAAACAAGAACGGACTTATGGCTACACCTTC. The chain employs TRBV18 and TRBJ1-2; D not resolved. The CDR3 runs 18 residues. The germline V and J ends were trimmed by 3 bases and 5 bases, with 25 bases remaining between them. Germline V gene data show CDR1 as KGHSH and CDR2 as LQKENI. Full variable domain (remainder filled in from reference TRBV18 and TRBJ1-2): NAGVMQNPRHLVRRRGQEARLRCSPMKGHSHVYWYRQLPEEGLKFMVYLQKENIIDESGMPKERFSAEFPKEGPSILRIQQVVRGDSAAYFCASSPPLIKQERTYGYTFGSGTRLTVV.

J is TRBJ2-2 and V is TRBV5-5; 8 nucleotides match TRBD1. Germline lookup yields CDR1 SGHKS and CDR2 YYEKEE (reference sequence). CDR3 size: 17 residues. V shed 0 bases and J 5 bases; nucleotides not matched to a gene: 9. As DNA, the CDR3 is TGTGCCAGCAGCTTGGCCATCAGGGGGCGAGGAACCGGGGAGCTGTTTTTT. Its protein product is CASSLAIRGRGTGELFF.

The chain is built from TRBV5-1 and TRBJ1-2; 10 bases are shared with TRBD1. Trimming removed 0 bases from V and 8 bases from J; junction bases left unmatched: 7. Germline CDR1 reads SGHRS; CDR2 reads YFSETQ. This CDR3 comprises 15 residues. The CDR3 sequence is CASSLGPQGQGGYTF. DNA of the CDR3: TGCGCCAGCAGCTTGGGCCCTCAGGGACAGGGGGGCTACACCTTC.

This clone has just a few counts. V usage is TRBV7-9 and J usage is TRBJ1-1; no definite D call. CDR3 length: 11 amino acids. Trimming removed 1 base from V and 10 bases from J, with 7 bases in between. Germline-derived CDR1 and CDR2 are SEHNR and FQNEAQ (reference sequence). CDR3 loop: CASSLEKGAFF. The CDR3 nucleotides are TGTGCCAGCAGCTTAGAGAAGGGAGCTTTCTTT.

This clone has only one observation. The chain uses TRBV19 and TRBJ2-5; maybe TRBD1 (6 bases). Trimming took off 4 bases at V and 4 bases at J, with 10 bases between the two ends. The CDR3 has 13 residues. CDR1 and CDR2 (germline): LNHDA, SQIVND (reference sequence). For the CDR3, the DNA is TGTGCCAGTAGTAAGGCCAGGGGAGAGACCCAGTACTTC. It specifies CASSKARGETQYF.

The CDR3 DNA is TGTGCCAGCAGCTTGGCCCTCAGGTCGACCACTGAAGCTTTCTTT. Its protein product is CASSLALRSTTEAFF. The genes are TRBV5-4 and TRBJ1-1; D is ambiguous. CDR3 size: 15 residues. Trimming took 0 bases from V and 4 from J, leaving 13 bases between them. Germline-derived CDR1 and CDR2 are SGHNT and YYREEE (reference sequence).

The chain links TRBV5-4 to TRBJ2-3; 7 bases agree with TRBD1. Germline V CDR1 and CDR2: SGHNT, YYREEE (reference sequence). This CDR3 is 14 amino acids long. Trimming took 2 bases from V and 4 from J; bases not matched to a gene: 4. The chain's CDR3 is CASSFATGPDTQYF. Written as DNA, the CDR3 is TGTGCCAGCAGCTTTGCGACAGGGCCAGATACGCAGTATTTT.

V and J are TRBV24-1 and TRBJ2-3; 12 nucleotides agree with TRBD2. The CDR3 is 21 residues long. CDR1 is KGHDR, CDR2 SFDVKD, per germline. J was trimmed by 2 bases and V by 4 bases; bases with no gene match: 18. CDR3 protein: CATSDPGTSGQGPLNTDTQYF. In nucleotides, the CDR3 is TGTGCCACCAGTGACCCGGGGACTAGCGGGCAGGGGCCTTTAAACACAGATACGCAGTATTTT.

The chain recombines TRBV29-1 with TRBJ1-1; perhaps TRBD1 as D (5 bases). The length of the CDR3 is 14 residues. CDR1 SQVTM and CDR2 ANQGSEA come from the germline V gene. Trimming left V 4 bases short and J 1 base short, with 13 bases between. The CDR3: CSVGRGGTNTEAFF. The CDR3 DNA reads as TGCAGCGTTGGACGGGGAGGGACGAACACTGAAGCTTTCTTT. Variable domain in full (rest from reference TRBV29-1 and TRBJ1-1): SAVISQKPSRDICQRGTSLTIQCQVDSQVTMMFWYRQQPGQSLTLIATANQGSEATYESGFVIDKFPISRPNLTFSTLTVSNMSPEDSSIYLCSVGRGGTNTEAFFGQGTRLTVV.

This clone has just one count. The V gene is TRBV11-2, the J gene TRBJ2-3, with TRBD1 matching 7 bases. This CDR3 is 17 amino acids long. Losses at the gene ends were 10 bases for V and 0 bases for J; bases not matched to a gene: 16. Per germline, CDR1 SGHAT and CDR2 FQNNGV. The CDR3 protein is CATTDRVSERSTDTQYF. In nucleotides, the CDR3 is TGTGCCACCACCGACAGGGTGAGCGAAAGAAGCACAGATACGCAGTATTTT.

This chain connects TRBV12-5 to TRBJ2-7; D might be TRBD1 or TRBD2, each matching 5 bases. V lost 1 base, J lost 3 bases, and 10 bases lay in between. Germline V CDR1 and CDR2: LGHNT, FRNRAP. The CDR3 is 14 residues long. The CDR3 sequence is CASGLAGADYEQYF. The CDR3 DNA is TGTGCTAGTGGTTTGGCCGGGGCCGACTACGAGCAGTACTTC.

The rearrangement uses TRBV30 and TRBJ2-3, with D perhaps matching TRBD1 (6 bases). V lost 3 bases and J 3 bases, leaving 16 bases between the germline ends. CDR3 length equals 15 residues. Germline V CDR1 and CDR2: GTSNPN, SVGIG (reference sequence). The CDR3 loop is CAWSGSWTVTDTQYF. The CDR3 DNA follows: TGTGCCTGGAGCGGGTCGTGGACAGTAACAGATACGCAGTATTTT.

V usage is TRBV5-6 and J usage is TRBJ1-3, with TRBD1 matching 7 bases. Germline CDR1 and CDR2: SGHDT and YYEEEE. The CDR3 sequence is 15 residues long. The trim removed 3 bases at V and 0 bases at J, leaving 3 bases unmatched. CDR3 amino acids: CASSWGQSSGNTIYF. DNA of the CDR3: TGTGCCAGCAGCTGGGGACAGTCCTCTGGAAACACCATATATTTT.

The chain recombines TRBV5-4 with TRBJ1-1; TRBD1 might be the D (6 bases). The CDR3 sequence is 15 residues long. V was cut by 4 bases and J by 3 bases, with 16 bases left in between. Germline assignment: CDR1 SGHNT and CDR2 YYREEE (reference sequence). The CDR3 loop reads CASSVSTGSDTEAFF. CDR3 DNA: TGTGCCAGCAGCGTCTCCACAGGGAGCGACACTGAAGCTTTCTTT.

This chain uses TRBV7-2 with TRBJ2-5, with TRBD1 as a possible D gene (6 bases). Per the germline V gene, CDR1 is SGHTA and CDR2 is FQGNSA. The CDR3 covers 15 residues. V gave up 5 bases and J gave up 2 bases, with 15 bases separating them. The CDR3 sequence is CASSTLRTVQETQYF. The CDR3 nucleotides read TGTGCCAGCAGCACGCTTCGGACAGTACAAGAGACCCAGTACTTC.